This T cell receptor beta chain was sequenced in a study of OX40 agonist ivuxolimab in advanced cancers. Overall study findings and caveats: Some nonresponders additionally presented with little normalized T-cell clonal expansion. Clonal expansion from baseline to week 6 occurred in both CD4+ and CD8+ T cells.

A remark on this clone: Its specificity is unknown.

Data came from immunoSEQ multiplex PCR; TCRdb stores just in-frame clones and leaves some out. In the table there are about 81,000 clones, approximately 90% of which are singletons. This TCR was sampled from an adult with an advanced solid tumor such as melanoma, head and neck, liver or kidney cancer. The sequencing here drew on CD4+ or CD8+ T cells sorted from blood, taken in a trial of the OX40 agonist ivuxolimab.

CDR3 sequence reads: CASRKQGTYEQYF. The CDR3 nucleotides read TGTGCCAGCAGGAAACAGGGCACCTACGAGCAGTACTTC. The chain employs TRBV6-5 and TRBJ2-7, with D maybe TRBD1 (6 bases). V was shortened by 6 bases and J by 2 bases, with 11 bases between the two germline ends. The CDR3 loop spans 13 amino acids. Germline CDR1 is MNHEY and CDR2 is SVGAGI.